This record concerns one T cell receptor beta chain sequence. V lost 3 bases and J lost 8, with 13 bases in between. The CDR3 loop spans 13 amino acids. Germline lookup yields CDR1 LGHDT and CDR2 YNNKEL (reference sequence). The protocol was immunoSEQ multiplex PCR, while the TCRdb copy is restricted to in-frame clones and leaves out a portion. The repertoire has around 99,000 clones, approximately 87% of them found once; the top ten carry 15% to 20%. The data derive from a study of blood T cell repertoires in COVID-19. The chain uses TRBV3-1 (or the pseudogene TRBV3-2) and TRBJ1-2; TRBD1 might be the D (6 bases). Sequenced: peripheral blood. This clonotype was sampled from a woman aged 60-75 years with acute or convalescent COVID-19. Written as DNA, the CDR3 is TGTGCCAGCAGCCAGCCAACAGGGAACGGCTACACCTTC. This encodes CASSQPTGNGYTF.